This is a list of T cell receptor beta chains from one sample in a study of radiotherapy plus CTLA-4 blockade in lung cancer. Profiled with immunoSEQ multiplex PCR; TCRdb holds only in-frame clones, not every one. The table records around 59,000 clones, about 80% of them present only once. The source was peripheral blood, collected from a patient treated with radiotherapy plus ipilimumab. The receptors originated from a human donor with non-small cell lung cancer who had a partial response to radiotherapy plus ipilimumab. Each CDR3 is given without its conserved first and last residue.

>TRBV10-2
ASSESVAYGYT
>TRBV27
ASSLGGSYNEQF
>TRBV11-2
ASKILRTGSGEAF
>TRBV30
AWLVGGAMNTEAF
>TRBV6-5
AVTRQGGTGELF
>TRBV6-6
ASSPRRSLAGGTQY
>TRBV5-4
ASSLRTGRDTEAF
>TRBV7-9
ASSPPTGLNTEAF
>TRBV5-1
ASSPTSGGAYGANVLT
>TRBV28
ASRHSNIKQGLNEKLF
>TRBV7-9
ASSPQQGHGELF